These T cell receptor beta chains were read from a single sample in a study of beta chain features in type 1 diabetes. Here immunoSEQ multiplex PCR was the method, and the copy in TCRdb shows in-frame clones only, minus some. The profile shows a few hundred thousand clones, 9.5% to 10% of them singletons. Sequencing input: central memory CD4+ T cells from blood. The receptor source for this set is a man aged 30 to 39 with type 1 diabetes. CDR3s include the opening cysteine and the closing phenylalanine or tryptophan. Fields, in order: J gene, clone size, D gene, V gene, CDR3 DNA, CDR3 protein. D genes are given only for firm matches. Clone size is not always given. Where it is, it says once, few, many or a class for expanded clones.

TRBJ2-2	few	NA	TRBV19	TGTGCCAGTAGTATAGATGGGCCCCCTAACACCGGGGAGCTGTTTTTT	CASSIDGPPNTGELFF
TRBJ2-5	many	NA	TRBV14	TGTGCCAGCAGCCAAGTGGGTCCCGGGACCCAGTACTTC	CASSQVGPGTQYF
TRBJ1-2	few	NA	TRBV5-4	TGTGCCAGCAGCTCGGACAGCTATGGCTACACCTTC	CASSSDSYGYTF
TRBJ1-2	NA	NA	TRBV11-2	TGTGCCAGCAGCTCCCCGAGGGGGATCTCTGGGGGCTACACCTTC	CASSSPRGISGGYTF
TRBJ2-3	few	TRBD2	TRBV7-6	TGTGCCAGCAGCTTAGGCCTAGCGGGGGGCACAGATACGCAGTATTTT	CASSLGLAGGTDTQYF
TRBJ1-3	NA	NA	TRBV15	TGTGCCACCAGCAGAGTTGACTCTTACTCTGGAAACACCATATATTTT	CATSRVDSYSGNTIYF
TRBJ2-1	few	NA	TRBV18	TGTGCCAGCTCACCAAAGCAGGGCTCCTACAATGAGCAGTTCTTC	CASSPKQGSYNEQFF
TRBJ2-7	few	NA	TRBV19	TGTGCCGGTAGCGGGTCCCTAGGGGGCGAGCAGTACTTC	CAGSGSLGGEQYF
TRBJ2-1	few	TRBD1	TRBV29-1	TGCAGCGTTGAAAGGACAGGGTTTACTGGTGAGCAGTTCTTC	CSVERTGFTGEQFF
TRBJ1-2	NA	NA	TRBV5-1	TGCGCCAGCAGCCCCAGCGGTGAGGCCTATGGCTACACCTTC	CASSPSGEAYGYTF
TRBJ2-3	few	NA	TRBV21-1	TGTGCCAGCAGCAAAGTCCTCGGGGGTTGTGAGACAGATACGCAGTATTTT	CASSKVLGGCETDTQYF
TRBJ2-5	few	NA	TRBV6-5	TGTGCCAGCAGTCCCTGGGAGACCCAGTACTTC	CASSPWETQYF
TRBJ2-7	NA	NA	TRBV9	TGTGCCAGCAGCGTAGGGGCGACAACTTATAACTACGAGCAGTACTTC	CASSVGATTYNYEQYF
TRBJ2-5	few	NA	TRBV2	TGTGCCAGCAGTGTTGGGGGTCAAGAGACCCAGTACTTC	CASSVGGQETQYF
TRBJ2-3	NA	NA	TRBV7-8	TGTGCCAGCAGAGACAGTTCAGATACGCAGTATTTT	CASRDSSDTQYF
TRBJ2-3	few	NA	TRBV7-9	TGTGCCCCCGAGGGGGATTTCACAGATACGCAGTATTTT	CAPEGDFTDTQYF
TRBJ1-1	few	TRBD1	TRBV5-1	TGCGCCAGCAGCCAAAACCGACAGGGGGGTACTGAAGCTTTCTTT	CASSQNRQGGTEAFF
TRBJ2-1	few	TRBD1	TRBV19	TGTGCCAGTCGGAAGGGACAGAACTACAATGAGCAGTTCTTC	CASRKGQNYNEQFF
TRBJ2-7	few	TRBD1	TRBV7-2	TGTGCCAGCAGCTTAACGGCCAGGGGGCAGCGCGAGCAGTACTTC	CASSLTARGQREQYF
TRBJ1-5	NA	NA	TRBV6-6	TGTGCCAGCAGTTACCCCGGGATCTTCAATCAGCCCCAGCATTTT	CASSYPGIFNQPQHF
TRBJ2-1	NA	TRBD2	TRBV7-9	TGTGCCAGCAGCTCCCTCGGGACTAGCGGACACTCCTACAATGAGCAGTTCTTC	CASSSLGTSGHSYNEQFF
TRBJ2-3	few	NA	TRBV5-1	TGCGCCAGCAGCTTGAGCAGGGGAGGCACAGATACGCAGTATTTT	CASSLSRGGTDTQYF
TRBJ2-5	many	TRBD1	TRBV10-3	TGTGCCACCCTGGCCAGGACAGGGGGTGTAGAGACCCAGTACTTC	CATLARTGGVETQYF
TRBJ2-2	few	NA	TRBV28	TGTGCCAGCATTCGACGGTCCGTCACCGGGGAGCTGTTTTTT	CASIRRSVTGELFF
TRBJ1-2	NA	TRBD1	TRBV29-1	TGCAGCGTCCTCCCCGACAGGGTGAACTATGGCTACACCTTC	CSVLPDRVNYGYTF
TRBJ1-5	few	NA	TRBV6-1	TGTGCCAGCAGCGCAGCGTTGGGCAATCAGCCCCAGCATTTT	CASSAALGNQPQHF
TRBJ2-1	few	TRBD2	TRBV2	TGTGCCATCCCTATAAGCGGGAGGGCCGATGAGCAGTTCTTC	CAIPISGRADEQFF
TRBJ2-7	NA	NA	TRBV18	TGTGCCAGCTCACCCTTAGGCGGGAACGGTTACGAGCAGTACTTC	CASSPLGGNGYEQYF